The clone carrying this T cell receptor beta chain was recorded only once. Its antigen is undetermined. Germline CDR1 and CDR2: MNHNY and SVGAGI (reference sequence). The CDR3 runs 14 residues. Generated by immunoSEQ multiplex PCR, the TCRdb table keeps only in-frame clones and is missing some. The repertoire consists of about 22,000 clones, with around 89% occurring once and the leading ten covering over 8.5%. This sample stems from a study of lymphopenia after photon versus proton radiotherapy. The study, taken as a whole, reports: Only patients who died were analyzed for survival; proton advantage is unproven. After the lymphocyte nadir, photon-treated repertoires showed oligoclonal expansion, especially of CD8+ Temra cells.

Sequenced here: peripheral blood, sampled from a patient treated with proton-based radiotherapy. The clonotype comes from an elderly man with esophageal cancer. This sequence joins TRBV6-6 and TRBJ2-5, with D perhaps TRBD1 (6 bases). The J call may be in error: the DNA end matches TRBJ2-7 better. This CDR3 reads CASSYPGHSYEQYF. CDR3 nucleotide sequence: TGTGCCAGCAGTTACCCGGGACATTCCTACGAGCAGTACTTC.